These T cell receptor beta chains were read from a single sample in a study of cytomegalovirus exposure and HLA in healthy donors. The data were produced by immunoSEQ multiplex PCR, yet TCRdb's version contains in-frame clones alone and is incomplete. The profile shows about 160,000 clones, 65% to 80% of them singletons. The material sequenced was PBMCs. Every receptor here comes from a woman aged 40 to 50 in good health and CMV-seropositive. CDR3s include the opening cysteine and the closing phenylalanine or tryptophan. A D gene is named only where the DNA matches it firmly. A clone size is listed for some rows: how often the clone was seen (once, few, many), or a class if it is expanded.

d_gene,abundance,v_gene,j_gene,CDR3aa,CDR3nt
TRBD2,NA,TRBV5-1,TRBJ2-3,CASSPGGASSTDTQYF,TGCGCCAGCAGCCCCGGGGGGGCCTCTAGCACAGATACGCAGTATTTT
NA,NA,TRBV10-3,TRBJ1-2,CAIARDIANYGYTF,TGTGCCATCGCCCGGGACATAGCTAACTATGGCTACACCTTC
NA,NA,TRBV9,TRBJ2-7,CASSASTGIPYEQYF,TGTGCCAGCAGCGCTTCTACAGGGATCCCCTACGAGCAGTACTTC
NA,few,TRBV5-6,TRBJ1-2,CASSLESAGYGYTF,TGTGCCAGCAGCTTGGAGTCCGCCGGCTATGGCTACACCTTC
NA,NA,TRBV4-2,TRBJ1-2,CASSQAPQVIYGYTF,TGTGCCAGCAGCCAAGCTCCTCAGGTTATTTATGGCTACACCTTC
NA,NA,TRBV7-2,TRBJ2-3,CASSAGGAVDTQYF,TGTGCCAGCAGCGCCGGGGGAGCGGTAGATACGCAGTATTTT
NA,NA,TRBV9,TRBJ1-3,CASSVAATYSGNTIYF,TGTGCCAGCAGCGTAGCTGCCACCTACTCTGGAAACACCATATATTTT
NA,NA,TRBV4-1,TRBJ1-6,CASSQERQEISYNSPLHF,TGCGCCAGCAGCCAGGAAAGACAGGAGATCTCCTATAATTCACCCCTCCACTTT
TRBD1,medium-sized,TRBV28,TRBJ2-4,CASSIDRDITKNIQYF,TGTGCCAGCAGTATCGACAGGGACATTACCAAAAACATTCAGTACTTC
TRBD1,NA,TRBV29-1,TRBJ2-5,CSVEDPILDRDQETQYF,TGCAGCGTTGAAGATCCTATTCTCGACAGGGACCAGGAGACCCAGTACTTC
TRBD1,NA,TRBV7-9,TRBJ1-4,CASSSSGGNEKLFF,TGTGCCAGCAGCTCCTCAGGGGGTAATGAAAAACTGTTTTTT
TRBD1,NA,TRBV30,TRBJ2-1,CAWSIEGQGAPKLDNEQFF,TGTGCCTGGAGTATAGAAGGACAGGGGGCGCCGAAGCTCGACAATGAGCAGTTCTTC
TRBD1,NA,TRBV5-6,TRBJ2-7,CASSEGTGDTYEQYF,TGTGCCAGCAGCGAAGGGACAGGGGACACCTACGAGCAGTACTTC
NA,NA,TRBV4-3,TRBJ1-2,CASSQEGRGHYGYTF,TGCGCCAGCAGCCAAGAAGGGAGGGGACATTATGGCTACACCTTC
TRBD1,NA,TRBV5-1,TRBJ2-7,CASSWGQAYEQYF,TGCGCCAGCAGCTGGGGACAGGCCTACGAGCAGTACTTC